Presented here are 30 T cell receptor beta chains from one specimen sequenced in a study of T cell responses to AZD1222 COVID-19 vaccine. Generated by immunoSEQ multiplex PCR, the TCRdb table keeps only in-frame clones and is missing some. Here the sample spans some 130,000 clones, 70% to 90% being singletons. The input for sequencing was peripheral blood, taken on day 0 of AZD1222 vaccination. All receptors derive from an adult in good health.

The V gene is TRBV28, the J gene TRBJ2-3; tentative D call: TRBD2 (5 bases). Germline V gene lookup returns CDR1 MDHEN and CDR2 SYDVKM. This CDR3 comprises 15 residues. The ends were cut back, 7 bases at V and 0 bases at J, with 14 bases in the middle. The CDR3 reads CASNDPRASTDTQYF. CDR3 nucleotides: TGTGCCAGCAACGACCCGCGGGCCAGCACAGATACGCAGTATTTT.

The chain couples TRBV19 to TRBJ1-1; D is unresolved. The CDR3 extends over 14 amino acids. Germline CDR1 LNHDA, CDR2 SQIVND (reference sequence). Trimming pared 1 base from V and 11 bases from J, leaving 17 bases between. CDR3 residues: CASSIGVRNVVAFF. The DNA for the CDR3 is TGTGCCAGTAGTATAGGGGTCAGAAATGTGGTGGCTTTCTTT.

The chain couples TRBV27 to TRBJ1-5, with D hard to call. The CDR3 runs 14 residues. In germline, CDR1 is MNHEY, CDR2 SMNVEV (reference sequence). V shed 2 bases and J shed 1 base, with 6 bases lying between them. The chain's CDR3 is CASSLMGSNQPQHF. For the CDR3, the DNA is TGTGCCAGCAGTTTAATGGGGAGCAATCAGCCCCAGCATTTT.

The chain is built from TRBV19 and TRBJ1-5; 9 nucleotides line up with TRBD1. Germline V lookup: CDR1 LNHDA, CDR2 SQIVND (reference sequence). V dropped 4 bases and J dropped 3; count of bases not matched to a gene: 4. The CDR3 runs to 15 residues. The CDR3 reads CASSRTGDNNQPQHF. CDR3 DNA: TGTGCCAGTAGTAGGACAGGGGACAACAATCAGCCCCAGCATTTT.

The rearrangement links TRBV5-1 to TRBJ1-4; the D is unclear. The length of the CDR3 is 15 residues. Germline-derived CDR1 and CDR2 are SGHRS and YFSETQ. The ends were cut back, 4 bases at V and 8 bases at J, with 18 bases in the middle. CDR3 residues: CASSQVALGNEKLFF. The CDR3 region has the DNA TGCGCCAGCAGCCAGGTTGCCCTCGGTAACGAAAAACTGTTTTTT.

The chain joins TRBV28 to TRBJ1-2; D is ambiguous. CDR1 and CDR2 from the germline V gene are MDHEN and SYDVKM. The ends were cut back, 1 base at V and 6 bases at J, with 18 bases in the middle. CDR3 length: 16 residues. The DNA of the CDR3 is TGTGCCAGCAGTTTATTAGGTTCGCAGATCCTCCATGGCTACACCTTC. Translated: CASSLLGSQILHGYTF.

This clone has just one count. The junction and the germline gene differ at one end; a read error may be behind it. The identical CDR3 is also encoded by other nucleotide sequences in the sample. The V and J genes are TRBV9 and TRBJ1-5, with D unresolved. CDR3 size: 15 residues. The germline gives CDR1 SGDLS, CDR2 YYNGEE. CDR3 amino acids: CASSGLWTANQPQHF. CDR3 sequence (DNA): TGTGCCAGTAGCGGTCTCTGGACGGCAAATCAGCCCCAGCATTTT.

V gene TRBV5-1 combines with J gene TRBJ2-1, with TRBD2 as a possible D gene (5 bases). Deletions cut 4 bases from V and 6 bases from J, with 17 bases between. The CDR3 runs 15 residues. The germline gives CDR1 SGHRS, CDR2 YFSETQ. The CDR3 protein is CASSPRTSGFNEQFF. The CDR3 region has the DNA TGCGCCAGCAGCCCACGTACGAGCGGATTCAATGAGCAGTTCTTC.

The V and J genes are TRBV7-2 and TRBJ1-1; 11 bases are a match to TRBD1. The CDR3 consists of 16 residues. The J segment lost 7 bases and the V segment lost 4 bases, leaving 11 bases of the junction unmatched. Germline V gene sequence: CDR1 SGHTA, CDR2 FQGNSA. The CDR3 nucleotides read TGTGCCAGCAGCTCCGGACAGGGGGCCATGTCGGATGAAGCTTTCTTT. Residues: CASSSGQGAMSDEAFF.

The chain has TRBV9 and TRBJ2-1; D is uncertain. Trimming removed 4 bases at V and 9 bases at J, with 14 bases between. Germline CDR1 reads SGDLS; CDR2 reads YYNGEE. The CDR3 loop spans 13 amino acids. The CDR3 reads CASSPRRVGEQFF. The CDR3 DNA sequence: TGTGCCAGCAGCCCTCGCCGAGTAGGTGAGCAGTTCTTC.

CDR3 amino acids: CASSQGGAGNTEAFF. In DNA form, the CDR3 reads TGTGCCAGCAGCCAAGGGGGCGCGGGAAACACTGAAGCTTTCTTT. The rearrangement links TRBV3-1 (or the pseudogene TRBV3-2) to TRBJ1-1, with a weak D call TRBD1 (5 bases). The V gene lost 1 base and the J gene lost 2 bases, with 11 bases spanning the gap. Per the germline V gene, CDR1 is LGHDT and CDR2 is YNNKEL (reference sequence). The CDR3 totals 15 residues.

The V and J genes are TRBV2 and TRBJ1-1, with a weak D call TRBD1 (5 bases). Trimming took off 5 bases at V and 2 bases at J, with 9 bases between the two ends. The V gene's germline CDR1 is SNHLY and CDR2 FYNNEI. The CDR3 covers 13 residues. CDR3: CASSYGTNTEAFF. CDR3 nucleotides: TGTGCCAGCAGTTATGGGACCAACACTGAAGCTTTCTTT.

The CDR3 region is CASSGRLAGNTGELFF. The CDR3 DNA reads TGTGCCAGTAGTGGCAGACTAGCGGGGAACACCGGGGAGCTGTTTTTT. The chain employs TRBV19 and TRBJ2-2; TRBD2 aligns across 10 bases. The junction had 4 bases not matched to a gene; V was cut back by 5 bases and J by 1 base. This CDR3 region has 16 residues. Germline lookup yields CDR1 LNHDA and CDR2 SQIVND (reference sequence).

V usage is TRBV28 and J usage is TRBJ2-7; perhaps TRBD1 as D (5 bases). The ends were cut back, 6 bases at V and 6 bases at J, with 24 bases in the middle. CDR3 length: 16 amino acids. Looked up from germline, CDR1 is MDHEN and CDR2 is SYDVKM. This CDR3 is CASSSTRAQTVGEQYF. The CDR3 DNA is TGTGCCAGCAGCTCTACCAGGGCCCAGACGGTGGGCGAGCAGTACTTC.

This sequence joins TRBV5-6 and TRBJ2-1, with D hard to call. This CDR3 has 14 residues. V shed 3 bases and J shed 8 bases, with 15 bases lying between them. The germline gives CDR1 SGHDT, CDR2 YYEEEE. The DNA for the CDR3 is TGTGCCAGCAGCTCCAACTATGCTACGGATGAGCAGTTCTTC. Translating gives CASSSNYATDEQFF.

This sequence joins TRBV28 and TRBJ1-4; D is undetermined. This CDR3 region has 11 residues. Trimming stripped 5 bases from V and 8 bases from J, with 6 bases between. Germline lookup yields CDR1 MDHEN and CDR2 SYDVKM. The CDR3 DNA reads as TGTGCCAGCAGTACCTCGGAAAAACTGTTTTTT. This gives the protein CASSTSEKLFF.

The rearrangement joins TRBV5-1 to TRBJ1-2; possible D gene TRBD1, 6 bases. The CDR3 sequence is 13 residues long. V was clipped by 2 bases and J by 7 bases, with 12 bases between them. The germline CDR1 and CDR2 sequences are SGHRS and YFSETQ. Here the CDR3 DNA reads TGCGCCAGCAGCTTAATTTGGGGGCCTGGCTACACCTTC. Its translation: CASSLIWGPGYTF.

The chain is built from TRBV1 and TRBJ2-7; the DNA was not used to check the table's D call, TRBD1. TRBV1 is reported as a pseudogene. The CDR3 is 17 residues long. CDR3 sequence (DNA): TGCACCAGCAGACTCTGTCCTACGGACAGGGGAACCTACGAGCAGTACTTC. It specifies CTSRLCPTDRGTYEQYF.

This sequence joins TRBV10-3 and TRBJ2-7, with D possibly matching TRBD1 (6 bases). CDR3 length: 14 amino acids. Germline V lookup: CDR1 ENHRY, CDR2 SYGVKD. V was cut by 5 bases and J by 4 bases, with 15 bases left in between. The CDR3 region is CAISPNFGQYEQYF. In DNA, the CDR3 is TGTGCCATCAGTCCGAACTTTGGACAGTACGAGCAGTACTTC.

This chain connects TRBV19 to TRBJ1-1, with unresolved D. CDR1 is LNHDA, CDR2 SQIVND, per germline (reference sequence). The CDR3 is 14 residues long. Trimming shortened V by 5 bases and J by 5 bases, and 15 bases separated the two germline ends. The CDR3 sequence: CASSAQLSRTEAFF. The CDR3 DNA is TGTGCCAGTAGTGCACAGCTGTCTAGGACTGAAGCTTTCTTT.

This sequence joins TRBV20-1 and TRBJ2-2, with 12 bases lining up with TRBD2. The CDR3 runs to 15 residues. Germline trimming cut 3 bases from V and 6 bases from J; bases unmatched to any gene: 5. Germline V gene sequence: CDR1 DFQATT, CDR2 SNEGSKA (reference sequence). This chain's CDR3 is CSASAGTSGSGELFF. As DNA, the CDR3 is TGCAGTGCTAGTGCCGGGACTAGCGGGTCCGGGGAGCTGTTTTTT.

The chain uses TRBV19 and TRBJ1-2; TRBD1 might be the D (5 bases). V lost 10 bases to trimming and J lost 8 bases, with 20 bases between them. CDR3 length equals 13 residues. Germline V gene data show CDR1 as LNHDA and CDR2 as SQIVND (reference sequence). For the CDR3, the DNA is TGTGCCACCGGAACCGGGGGACTAGGGGGCTACACCTTC. Its translation: CATGTGGLGGYTF.

The J gene is TRBJ1-4, the V gene TRBV5-5; D possibly corresponds to TRBD1 (5 bases). The CDR3 is made up of 14 amino acids. Deletions cut 2 bases from V and 7 bases from J, with 12 bases between. From germline, CDR1 is SGHKS and CDR2 YYEKEE (reference sequence). The DNA of the CDR3 is TGTGCCAGCAGCTTACAGGCAGGGACTGAAAAACTGTTTTTT. Residues: CASSLQAGTEKLFF.

The J gene is TRBJ2-3, the V gene TRBV24-1; TRBD1 matches 8 bases. In germline, CDR1 is KGHDR, CDR2 SFDVKD. J was trimmed by 3 bases and V by 4 bases; bases with no gene match: 8. CDR3 length: 16 amino acids. The CDR3 DNA reads as TGTGCCACCAGTGACCCATCGGGACAGGTGACAGATACGCAGTATTTT. This gives the protein CATSDPSGQVTDTQYF.

In its sample, this clone was seen once. The V call is TRBV9, the J call TRBJ1-1; D ambiguous. Between the trimmed V and J ends, which lost 2 bases and 0 bases, there was a span of 8 bases. Germline CDR1 and CDR2: SGDLS and YYNGEE. The CDR3 has 14 amino acids. CDR3 DNA sequence: TGTGCCAGCAGCGTGGATTGGGTGAACACTGAAGCTTTCTTT. The encoded protein is CASSVDWVNTEAFF.

V gene TRBV5-1 combines with J gene TRBJ1-1; the match to TRBD1 covers 7 bases. V dropped 3 bases and J dropped 3; count of bases not matched to a gene: 14. CDR1 is SGHRS, CDR2 YFSETQ, per germline. The CDR3 totals 17 residues. This chain's CDR3 is CASSSRRTGETYTEAFF. The CDR3 DNA is TGCGCCAGCAGCTCTCGACGAACAGGGGAAACGTACACTGAAGCTTTCTTT.

The chain links TRBV6-6 to TRBJ1-5, with 11 nucleotides matching TRBD1. Germline V gene lookup returns CDR1 MNHNY and CDR2 SVGAGI (reference sequence). The CDR3 extends over 17 amino acids. The V segment lost 5 bases and the J segment 2 bases; nucleotides outside the gene matches: 8. Here the CDR3 reads CASSRDRGSDGNQPQHF. DNA of the CDR3: TGTGCCAGCAGTCGGGACAGGGGGAGTGATGGCAATCAGCCCCAGCATTTT.

The chain is built from TRBV24-1 and TRBJ2-2; the D gene is possibly TRBD2 (6 bases). The CDR3 is made up of 14 amino acids. Looked up from germline, CDR1 is KGHDR and CDR2 is SFDVKD. V lost 5 bases, J lost 5 bases, and 11 bases lay in between. The CDR3 DNA follows: TGTGCCACCAGTGTCTGGGGGGATACCGGGGAGCTGTTTTTT. Translated: CATSVWGDTGELFF.

The chain links TRBV19 to TRBJ2-7; the match to TRBD1 covers 8 bases. The CDR3 is 14 residues long. Trimming took 6 bases from V and 2 from J; bases not matched to a gene: 6. Germline CDR1 is LNHDA and CDR2 is SQIVND (reference sequence). The CDR3, as DNA: TGTGCCAGTAGATACAGGACAGGGACCTACGAGCAGTACTTC. Its translation is CASRYRTGTYEQYF.

This chain uses TRBV11-2 with TRBJ2-2; a possible D gene is TRBD1 (5 bases). The germline V gene has CDR1 SGHAT and CDR2 FQNNGV. This CDR3 has 17 residues. Trimming removed 2 bases from V and 4 bases from J, with 17 bases in between. In DNA form, the CDR3 reads TGTGCCAGCAGCTTACGCGAAGGGGTAGTAGTCACCGGGGAGCTGTTTTTT. Translating it yields CASSLREGVVVTGELFF.